This T cell receptor (beta chain) was identified during a study of naive and memory T cell subsets. By share, this clonotype counts as medium-sized (0.01 to 0.1%). The beta constant-region primer was an equimolar mix of two oligonucleotides covering TRBC1 and TRBC2. The ligated cDNA underwent four PCR rounds using SP2 and nested alpha and beta constant-region primers. TCRdb fed the UMI-ligation and nested PCR reads into MiXCR, producing one record per CDR3 protein. The sample lists tens of thousands of distinct CDR3 sequences; over 7% were seen once. Trimming removed 0 bases from V and 8 bases from J, with 10 bases in between. The CDR3 loop spans 13 amino acids. Per the germline V gene, CDR1 is MNHEY and CDR2 is SVGAGI.

The sequenced material came from central memory CD8+ T cells from blood. V gene TRBV6-5 combines with J gene TRBJ1-2; D might be TRBD1 (6 bases). This receptor was taken from a human donor in good health. The CDR3 DNA sequence: TGTGCCAGCAGTTACTCGGAGGGGGTAGGCTACACCTTC. Translation: CASSYSEGVGYTF.